These 30 T cell receptor beta chains originate from one sample sequenced in a study of technical replicates of blood from a few donors (dated by TCRdb to 2017 to 2019). The receptor library was made with the immunoSEQ multiplex PCR assay. Not all clones reach the TCRdb copy of this immuneACCESS table, which keeps in-frame sequences only. Checked studies attribute under half of the gap to unresolved V genes and leave the rest unexplained. Across this sample there are nearly 80,000 clones, with about 96% seen only once. Roughly 0.34% of the sample rests with the top ten. Sequences were obtained from T cells isolated from PBMCs. The receptors shown here come from a human donor in good health.

This clone has only one observation. This chain connects TRBV29-1 to TRBJ1-2, with 7 bases fitting TRBD1. Germline values: CDR1 SQVTM, CDR2 ANQGSEA. This CDR3 is 13 amino acids long. V gave up 5 bases and J gave up 8 bases; unmatched junction bases: 11. This CDR3 is CSVTRQGAGGYTF. The CDR3 DNA reads as TGCAGCGTTACCCGACAGGGCGCGGGAGGCTACACCTTC.

This chain links TRBV6-1 with TRBJ2-7; 11 bases map to TRBD2. With 8 bases clipped from V and 2 bases from J, the junction kept 5 bases outside the gene matches. Germline V lookup: CDR1 MNHNS, CDR2 SASEGT. This CDR3 spans 14 amino acids. CDR3 residues: CASSSTSGTYEQYF. In DNA, the CDR3 is TGTGCCAGCTCGTCGACTAGCGGGACCTACGAGCAGTACTTC.

This chain uses TRBV11-2 with TRBJ2-1; 9 nucleotides align to TRBD1. Germline CDR1 reads SGHAT; CDR2 reads FQNNGV. With 6 bases clipped from V and 7 bases from J, the junction kept 10 bases outside the gene matches. This CDR3 region has 15 residues. The CDR3 DNA reads as TGTGCCAGCAGTCCACCGGGACAGGGACGTAATGAGCAGTTCTTC. Translated, it gives CASSPPGQGRNEQFF.

The V call is TRBV27, the J call TRBJ2-4, with a tentative D call TRBD1 (6 bases). Germline V gene sequence: CDR1 MNHEY, CDR2 SMNVEV (reference sequence). The CDR3 runs to 16 residues. Trimming removed 0 bases from V and 3 bases from J, with 12 bases in between. The CDR3 region is CASSLSLGAGKNIQYF. Here the CDR3 DNA reads TGTGCCAGCAGTTTATCGTTGGGGGCGGGCAAAAACATTCAGTACTTC.

The chain links TRBV5-1 to TRBJ2-7, with D perhaps TRBD2 (6 bases). CDR3 length: 15 amino acids. Germline CDR1 is SGHRS and CDR2 is YFSETQ. V gave up 2 bases and J gave up 4 bases, with 16 bases separating them. CDR3 sequence reads: CASSFSGTAVYEQYF. CDR3 nucleotide sequence: TGCGCCAGCAGCTTCTCCGGGACTGCCGTTTACGAGCAGTACTTC.

The CDR3 reads CASSTIGTSVQMGEQFF. The DNA for the CDR3 is TGTGCCAGCAGCACGATCGGGACTAGCGTCCAAATGGGTGAGCAGTTCTTC. This chain uses TRBV9 with TRBJ2-1; 10 bases fit TRBD2. Trimming cost V 4 bases and J 9 bases; bases outside gene matches: 16. The CDR3 length is 17 residues. Germline V CDR1 and CDR2: SGDLS, YYNGEE.

The chain couples TRBV27 to TRBJ2-3, with TRBD2 identical over 12 bases. CDR1 and CDR2 from the germline V gene are MNHEY and SMNVEV (reference sequence). The CDR3 runs 18 residues. V trimming: 4 bases; J trimming: 1 base; junction bases outside the gene matches: 9. This CDR3 reads CASSSTSGRPWGTDTQYF. The CDR3 DNA reads as TGTGCCAGCAGTTCAACTAGCGGGAGGCCATGGGGCACAGATACGCAGTATTTT.

This chain connects TRBV30 to TRBJ1-4; TRBD1 matches 8 bases. In germline, CDR1 is GTSNPN, CDR2 SVGIG (reference sequence). V shed 3 bases, J shed 6 bases, and the junction held 9 bases outside the gene matches. CDR3 length: 15 amino acids. The CDR3 is CAWRVSGGFYEKLFF. The DNA of the CDR3 is TGTGCCTGGAGGGTCTCAGGGGGCTTTTATGAAAAACTGTTTTTT.

This chain connects TRBV2 to TRBJ1-1, with 11 bases lining up with TRBD1. The CDR3 loop spans 14 amino acids. V lost 3 bases to trimming and J lost 4 bases; unmatched junction nucleotides: 1. Germline V gene lookup returns CDR1 SNHLY and CDR2 FYNNEI. The CDR3 coding sequence is TGTGCCAGCAGTGAGGGGACAGGGGGCACTGAAGCTTTCTTT. It codes for CASSEGTGGTEAFF.

The chain uses TRBV5-5 and TRBJ2-3; tentative D call: TRBD1 (5 bases). Deletions cut 1 base from V and 0 bases from J, with 9 bases between. Germline CDR1 and CDR2: SGHKS and YYEKEE (reference sequence). This CDR3 has 15 residues. CDR3 coding DNA: TGTGCCAGCAGCTTGTCAGGACAAAGCACAGATACGCAGTATTTT. It specifies CASSLSGQSTDTQYF.

CDR3 DNA: TGTGCCAGCAGTTTCGGGGATGAAAAACTGTTTTTT. Protein product: CASSFGDEKLFF. V usage is TRBV28 and J usage is TRBJ1-4, with D uncertain. The V end lost 3 bases, the J end lost 6 bases, and 5 bases lay between the germline ends. The CDR3 covers 12 residues. The germline V gene has CDR1 MDHEN and CDR2 SYDVKM.

The CDR3 loop reads CASSPRLHNEQFF. CDR3 coding DNA: TGCGCCAGCAGCCCGAGACTCCACAATGAGCAGTTCTTC. The chain recombines TRBV5-1 with TRBJ2-1; no firm D call. Germline CDR1 reads SGHRS; CDR2 reads YFSETQ. The CDR3 is made up of 13 amino acids. The V end lost 4 bases, the J end lost 5 bases, and 10 bases lay between the germline ends.

The chain carries TRBV29-1 and TRBJ1-4, with D hard to call. V was cut by 6 bases and J by 8 bases, with 10 bases left in between. The length of the CDR3 is 11 residues. Germline lookup yields CDR1 SQVTM and CDR2 ANQGSEA. The CDR3 nucleotides are TGCAGCGTCTTAAGCAGGGAAAAACTGTTTTTT. Translation: CSVLSREKLFF.

The CDR3 sequence: CASSRTASYEQYF. The CDR3 nucleotides read TGTGCCAGCAGCCGGACAGCATCCTACGAGCAGTACTTC. The chain joins TRBV7-3 to TRBJ2-7; D might be TRBD1 (6 bases). The germline V gene encodes CDR1 SGHTA and CDR2 FQGTGA. The CDR3 totals 13 residues. V lost 5 bases and J lost 1, with 9 bases in between.

This sequence joins TRBV25-1 and TRBJ2-3; TRBD1 matches 8 bases. The CDR3 contains 16 residues. CDR1 and CDR2 from the germline V gene are MGHDK and SYGVNS. J gave up 5 bases and V 3 bases, and 10 bases lay outside the gene matches. CDR3 DNA sequence: TGTGCCAGCAGTGATATCAGGGGGCCTTTGGAAGATACGCAGTATTTT. Translated, it gives CASSDIRGPLEDTQYF.

The gene calls are TRBV7-8 and TRBJ2-7; 8 positions match TRBD1. The CDR3 contains 14 residues. In germline, CDR1 is SGHVS, CDR2 FQNEAQ. The ends lost 1 base at V and 6 bases at J; junction bases unmatched: 5. The CDR3 here is CASSLGGTGREQYF. In DNA form, the CDR3 reads TGTGCCAGCAGCTTAGGGGGGACAGGCCGCGAGCAGTACTTC.

V usage is TRBV4-3 and J usage is TRBJ1-1, with a tentative D call TRBD1 (5 bases). Germline V gene sequence: CDR1 LGHNA, CDR2 YSLEER. With 0 bases removed from V and 5 bases from J, the gap between germline ends came to 10 bases. This CDR3 comprises 14 residues. CDR3 amino acids: CASSQDREVTEAFF. The CDR3 coding sequence is TGCGCCAGCAGCCAAGACAGGGAAGTAACTGAAGCTTTCTTT.

Only one count was recorded for this clone. This chain connects TRBV11-2 to TRBJ1-2; D is uncertain. CDR1 and CDR2 (germline): SGHAT, FQNNGV. CDR3 length: 12 residues. V was shortened by 0 bases and J by 8 bases, with 7 bases between the two germline ends. Here the CDR3 DNA reads TGTGCCAGCAGCTTAGAGGCGGTGGGCTACACCTTC. It specifies CASSLEAVGYTF.

This clone came up once. The J gene is TRBJ2-1, the V gene TRBV6-5; 8 bases match TRBD2. This CDR3 comprises 16 residues. Germline values: CDR1 MNHEY, CDR2 SVGAGI. J gave up 8 bases and V 0 bases, and 9 bases lay outside the gene matches. In DNA form, the CDR3 reads TGTGCCAGCAGTTACTCGACGGGACTAGAAGTTTATGAGCAGTTCTTC. It codes for CASSYSTGLEVYEQFF.

V and J are TRBV2 and TRBJ2-3, with D possibly being TRBD2 (5 bases). The ends were cut back, 3 bases at V and 0 bases at J, with 10 bases in the middle. CDR1 is SNHLY and CDR2 is FYNNEI in the germline V gene. The CDR3 contains 15 residues. CDR3 sequence: CASSEGRPSTDTQYF. The CDR3 region has the DNA TGTGCCAGCAGTGAGGGGAGACCTAGCACAGATACGCAGTATTTT. The full variable domain, rest sourced from reference TRBV2 and TRBJ2-3, is EPEVTQTPSHQVTQMGQEVILRCVPISNHLYFYWYRQILGQKVEFLVSFYNNEISEKSEIFDDQFSVERPDGSNFTLKIRSTKLEDSAMYFCASSEGRPSTDTQYFGPGTRLTVL.

V usage is TRBV7-2 and J usage is TRBJ1-2, with D possibly matching TRBD1 (6 bases). Per the germline V gene, CDR1 is SGHTA and CDR2 is FQGNSA. The CDR3 totals 14 residues. The V end lost 1 base, the J end lost 5 bases, and 11 bases lay between the germline ends. CDR3 nucleotide sequence: TGTGCCAGCAGCTTAGGGACAGAGGTTTATGGCTACACCTTC. It specifies CASSLGTEVYGYTF.

This clone was seen only once. The chain couples TRBV9 to TRBJ2-7; possibly TRBD1 for D (6 bases). V lost 2 bases and J lost 5, with 14 bases in between. The CDR3 loop spans 14 amino acids. CDR1 SGDLS and CDR2 YYNGEE come from the germline V gene. The DNA for the CDR3 is TGTGCCAGCAGCGTTTCCGGGACAAAAGACGAGCAGTACTTC. Translation: CASSVSGTKDEQYF.

The rearrangement links TRBV6-6 to TRBJ2-2; 9 bases map to TRBD1. Germline CDR1 MNHNY, CDR2 SVGAGI (reference sequence). V lost 6 bases and J lost 6; bases outside the gene matches: 8. The CDR3 spans 15 residues. The chain's CDR3 is CASRPPGQGAGELFF. The CDR3 DNA reads as TGTGCCAGCAGGCCTCCGGGACAGGGCGCCGGGGAGCTGTTTTTT.

This chain connects TRBV10-3 to TRBJ2-7; D might be TRBD1 (6 bases). The CDR3 has 12 amino acids. Germline V gene sequence: CDR1 ENHRY, CDR2 SYGVKD. V was trimmed by 6 bases and J by 1 base, leaving 7 bases between them. Here the CDR3 reads CAIRQGSYEQYF. The CDR3 nucleotides read TGTGCCATCAGACAGGGATCCTACGAGCAGTACTTC.

The genes are TRBV15 and TRBJ2-3, with D possibly matching TRBD1 (6 bases). This CDR3 region has 13 residues. The V end lost 5 bases, the J end lost 2 bases, and 8 bases lay between the germline ends. Germline V gene lookup returns CDR1 LNHNV and CDR2 YYDKDF (reference sequence). CDR3 coding DNA: TGTGCCACCAGCTACAGGGACACAGATACGCAGTATTTT. It specifies CATSYRDTDTQYF.

The chain carries TRBV6-6 and TRBJ2-2; no reliable D call. Germline V CDR1 and CDR2: MNHNY, SVGAGI (reference sequence). The CDR3 has 13 amino acids. The ends were cut back, 6 bases at V and 4 bases at J, with 9 bases in the middle. The CDR3 spells CASRSYSTGELFF. CDR3 nucleotide sequence: TGTGCCAGCAGGTCATATAGCACCGGGGAGCTGTTTTTT.

This clone was seen a single time. One junction end disagrees with the germline gene, perhaps due to a read error. The gene calls are TRBV5-6 and TRBJ1-4; 7 nucleotides agree with TRBD1. In germline, CDR1 is SGHDT, CDR2 YYEEEE. The CDR3 has 12 amino acids. Written as DNA, the CDR3 is TGTGCCAGCAGCAACCGACAGGGCCGAAACCGTTTT. This codes for CASSNRQGRNRF.

V and J are TRBV2 and TRBJ2-7, with unresolved D. Trimming removed 8 bases from V and 6 bases from J, with 8 bases in between. Germline V gives CDR1 SNHLY, CDR2 FYNNEI. The CDR3 extends over 10 amino acids. The CDR3 loop is CASSESEQYF. The DNA of the CDR3 is TGTGCCAGCTCGGAGTCCGAGCAGTACTTC.

This clone has a single count. The rearrangement joins TRBV7-2 to TRBJ2-3; D is unresolved. This CDR3 contains 12 residues. Germline lookup yields CDR1 SGHTA and CDR2 FQGNSA. V lost 5 bases to trimming and J lost 6 bases, with 9 bases between them. CDR3 residues: CASSQAWDTQYF. The CDR3 DNA follows: TGTGCCAGCAGCCAAGCCTGGGATACGCAGTATTTT.

The chain has TRBV9 and TRBJ1-1, with D uncertain. Per germline, CDR1 SGDLS and CDR2 YYNGEE. The CDR3 is made up of 15 amino acids. With 3 bases removed from V and 8 bases from J, the gap between germline ends came to 20 bases. For the CDR3, the DNA is TGTGCCAGCAGCGCCAAAAAGGAGGAGGAGAGAGAAGCTTTCTTT. It is translated as CASSAKKEEEREAFF.